Listed below are T cell receptor beta chains from one sample, sequenced in a study of blood T cell repertoires in COVID-19. Generated by immunoSEQ multiplex PCR, the TCRdb table keeps only in-frame clones and is missing some. The sample lists about 91,000 clones, about 85% occurring once. Sequencing was performed on peripheral blood. Receptors were obtained from a man between 65 and 85 years old with acute or convalescent COVID-19. Each CDR3 is given with its conserved first and last residue. D genes are given only for firm matches. Not all rows give a size; the values are once, few, many and, for expanded clones, a class.

V gene	D gene	J gene	clone size	CDR3 protein	CDR3 DNA
TRBV7-2	TRBD1	TRBJ2-5	.	CASSLGGQGQETQYF	TGTGCCAGCAGCTTAGGGGGACAGGGACAAGAGACCCAGTACTTC
TRBV5-4	.	TRBJ1-6	.	CASSLFAGDDGSPLHF	TGTGCCAGCAGCTTGTTTGCAGGGGACGATGGTTCACCCCTCCACTTT
TRBV30	TRBD1	TRBJ2-7	.	CAWSPGGRYEQYF	TGTGCCTGGAGTCCAGGGGGAAGGTACGAGCAGTACTTC
TRBV5-1	.	TRBJ1-2	once	CASSYRDYGYTF	TGCGCCAGCAGTTACAGGGACTATGGCTACACCTTC
TRBV28	.	TRBJ1-4	.	CASSLSAGDNEKLFF	TGTGCCAGCAGTTTATCGGCAGGTGATAATGAAAAACTGTTTTTT
TRBV3-1/TRBV3-2	TRBD1	TRBJ1-4	.	CASSQGQGAVEKLFF	TGTGCCAGCAGCCAGGGACAGGGGGCGGTTGAAAAACTGTTTTTT
TRBV5-5	.	TRBJ2-1	.	CASSSGIHNEQFF	TGTGCCAGCAGCTCCGGGATCCACAATGAGCAGTTCTTC
TRBV5-4	.	TRBJ2-5	.	CASSLEAGQETQYF	TGTGCCAGCAGCTTGGAGGCGGGGCAAGAGACCCAGTACTTC
TRBV27	.	TRBJ2-3	.	CASRMTSTDTQYF	TGTGCCAGCAGAATGACTAGCACAGATACGCAGTATTTT
TRBV28	.	TRBJ1-2	.	CASSAQSIQDYGYTF	TGTGCCAGCAGCGCACAAAGTATACAGGACTATGGCTACACCTTC
TRBV3-1/TRBV3-2	.	TRBJ1-1	.	CASSQASGGGTEAFF	TGTGCCAGCAGCCAAGCATCCGGTGGAGGGACTGAAGCTTTCTTT
TRBV10-3	.	TRBJ1-4	.	CAISEGPQVGKLFF	TGTGCCATCAGTGAGGGGCCCCAAGTTGGAAAACTGTTTTTT
TRBV30	TRBD1	TRBJ2-7	.	CASYSWTGASEWSEQYF	TGTGCCTCTTATTCCTGGACAGGGGCCTCGGAGTGGAGCGAGCAGTACTTC
TRBV23-1	.	TRBJ1-2	.	CASDPPPSGIHGYTF	TGCGCCAGCGACCCGCCCCCCTCGGGGATCCATGGCTACACCTTC
TRBV6-5	.	TRBJ1-5	.	CASSWSPTNAPHF	TGTGCCAGCAGTTGGAGCCCAACTAATGCCCCGCATTTT
TRBV9	.	TRBJ2-1	.	CASSVANRVGEQFF	TGTGCCAGCAGCGTAGCCAACAGGGTTGGTGAGCAGTTCTTC
TRBV5-6	TRBD1	TRBJ1-2	.	CASSGGQGTSQINYGYTF	TGTGCCAGCAGCGGGGGACAGGGGACCTCCCAAATAAACTATGGCTACACCTTC
TRBV12-5	TRBD1	TRBJ2-4	.	CASGPGQGAAKNIQYF	TGTGCTAGTGGTCCCGGACAGGGGGCTGCCAAAAACATTCAGTACTTC
TRBV6-6	TRBD1	TRBJ2-7	.	CASLGQGNAEQYF	TGTGCCAGCTTGGGACAGGGTAATGCCGAGCAGTACTTC
TRBV5-5	TRBD1	TRBJ1-1	few	CASSSRDRGVQNTEAFF	TGTGCCAGCAGCTCGCGGGACAGGGGCGTTCAGAACACTGAAGCTTTCTTT
TRBV19	TRBD1	TRBJ1-1	.	CASSRNRGQNTEAFF	TGTGCCAGTAGTAGAAACAGGGGGCAGAACACTGAAGCTTTCTTT
TRBV6-4	.	TRBJ1-3	once	CASSDSGVTSGNTIYF	TGTGCCAGCAGTGACTCCGGGGTCACCTCTGGAAACACCATATATTTT